A selection of T cell receptor beta chains follows, all from one sample in a study of T cell repertoires in cytomegalovirus infection. TCRdb analysed the reads with MiXCR anew, one entry per CDR3 protein. The sample records roughly 280,000 distinct CDR3 sequences, around 20% being singletons. The antigens these receptors bind are not known. The sequenced sample was cultured PBMCs, obtained from culture after CMV antigen stimulation. Receptors were obtained from a human donor in good health (CMV status not recorded). Some clones in this sample may be carry-over from other donors' samples. The CDR3 runs from the conserved cysteine through the conserved F or W. A D gene is named only where the DNA matches it firmly. Size tells how often a clone was seen (once, few, many) or the class of an expanded clone, and some rows leave it out.

J,size,V,D,DNA,CDR3
TRBJ2-5,NA,TRBV7-9,NA,TGTGCCAGCAGCCCCCGGGCCAGGGCGGAGACCCAGTACTTC,CASSPRARAETQYF
TRBJ2-4,many,TRBV27,TRBD2,TGTGCCAGCAGTTTGGGCACTAGCGGACCGTTACTAGCCAAAAACATTCAGTACTTC,CASSLGTSGPLLAKNIQYF
TRBJ1-1,NA,TRBV7-3,NA,TGTGCCAGCAGCTTAAAGCCCTGGGAGGGGACATCGAATACTGAAGCTTTCTTT,CASSLKPWEGTSNTEAFF
TRBJ1-4,NA,TRBV5-6,NA,TGTGCCAGCAGCTTGGACAATGAAAAACTGTTTTTT,CASSLDNEKLFF
TRBJ2-1,few,TRBV6-2/TRBV6-3,TRBD2,TGTGCCAGCAGTTACGGACTAGCGAGGGACAATGAGCAGTTCTTC,CASSYGLARDNEQFF
TRBJ2-2,NA,TRBV20-1,TRBD2,TGCAGTGCTAGAGATCCCGCGGGAGGATACACCGGGGAGCTGTTTTTT,CSARDPAGGYTGELFF
TRBJ1-1,once,TRBV5-1,NA,TGCGCCAGCAGCTTGGATATCAGGACTGAAGCTTTCTTT,CASSLDIRTEAFF
TRBJ2-1,NA,TRBV9,TRBD2,TGTGCCAGCAGCGCCGGAAAAGGACTAGCGGCCTACAATGAGCAGTTCTTC,CASSAGKGLAAYNEQFF
TRBJ2-1,few,TRBV4-1,TRBD2,TGCGCCAGCAGCCCCGGCGGGAGTACCTACAATGAGCAGTTCTTC,CASSPGGSTYNEQFF
TRBJ2-3,NA,TRBV20-1,TRBD2,TGCAGTGCTAGAGCCGCCCGCAGCGGGATCAGCACAGATACGCAGTATTTT,CSARAARSGISTDTQYF
TRBJ2-7,few,TRBV7-9,NA,TGTGCCAGCAGTCGCGACGCCTGGAGCTCCTACGAGCAGTACTTC,CASSRDAWSSYEQYF
TRBJ1-1,many,TRBV7-2,NA,TGTGCCAGCAGCCCTCTAACAGGGTGGGGTGAAGCTTTCTTT,CASSPLTGWGEAFF
TRBJ2-2,NA,TRBV6-2/TRBV6-3,TRBD1,TGTGCGACAGACGACAGGGGTGAAACCGGGGAGCTGTTTTTT,CATDDRGETGELFF
TRBJ2-3,few,TRBV15,NA,TGTGCCACCAGCAGAGACGCAGACAATCCTAGCACAGATACGCAGTATTTT,CATSRDADNPSTDTQYF
TRBJ1-5,NA,TRBV29-1,NA,TGCAGCGTTGGTACGAGGAATAGCAATCAGCCCCAGCATTTT,CSVGTRNSNQPQHF
TRBJ2-3,many,TRBV7-2,NA,TGTGCCAGCAGCGGGTCCACAGATACGCAGTATTTT,CASSGSTDTQYF
TRBJ2-1,many,TRBV28,TRBD2,TGTGCCAGCAGTTCAGGACTAGCTGAGCAGTTCTTC,CASSSGLAEQFF
TRBJ2-7,many,TRBV7-8,TRBD2,TGTGCCAGCAGCTTAGTGTTTGGGGAGGGCTCCTACGAGCAGTACTTC,CASSLVFGEGSYEQYF
TRBJ2-3,few,TRBV7-9,NA,TGTGCCAGCAGCCTCCCAGCAGATACGCAGTATTTT,CASSLPADTQYF
TRBJ2-1,NA,TRBV7-9,NA,TGTGCCAGCGGCAGGGGGGAACCGAGCTCCTACAATGAGCAGTTCTTC,CASGRGEPSSYNEQFF
TRBJ2-3,NA,TRBV7-9,TRBD1,TGTGCCAGCAGCTTAAATCCCGGGACAGGTCGCACAGATACGCAGTATTTT,CASSLNPGTGRTDTQYF
TRBJ1-1,NA,TRBV12-3/TRBV12-4,TRBD1,TGTGCCAGCAGTTTTGAACAGGGGTACGGTGAAGCTTTCTTT,CASSFEQGYGEAFF
TRBJ1-1,many,TRBV7-2,NA,TGTGCCAGCAGCCCCCACCGGGGATGGGACACTGAAGCTTTCTTT,CASSPHRGWDTEAFF
TRBJ2-2,few,TRBV27,TRBD1,TGTGCCAGCAGTCAAGGACAGGGGGCGCCCGGGGAGCTGTTTTTT,CASSQGQGAPGELFF
TRBJ2-1,many,TRBV24-1,NA,TGTGCCACCAGTGATCCCCGATCACTCTACAATGAGCAGTTCTTC,CATSDPRSLYNEQFF
TRBJ2-7,NA,TRBV7-9,NA,TGTGCCAGCAGCTTAGACCCGGGAAGCCACGAGCAGTACTTC,CASSLDPGSHEQYF
TRBJ2-3,NA,TRBV7-4,TRBD1,TGTGCCAGCAGCTCCTTTGGACAGGGTGGAGATACGCAGTATTTT,CASSSFGQGGDTQYF
TRBJ1-5,NA,TRBV3-1,NA,TGTGCCAGCAGCCCAATGATAGGGGGGAATCAGCCCCAGCATTTT,CASSPMIGGNQPQHF
TRBJ1-1,few,TRBV7-6,TRBD1,TGTGCCAGCAAACCGGGACAGGGAGGGTTTGGCACTGAAGCTTTCTTT,CASKPGQGGFGTEAFF
TRBJ1-5,NA,TRBV10-2,TRBD1,TGCGCCAGCAGTGACTCAGGGGGCCGGGGCAATCAGCCCCAGCATTTT,CASSDSGGRGNQPQHF
TRBJ1-5,many,TRBV7-6,NA,TGTGCCAGCAGCTTAGCCGGTAGCAATCAGCCCCAGCATTTT,CASSLAGSNQPQHF
TRBJ2-2,many,TRBV7-2,NA,TGTGCCAGCCGCGAAGGGGAAGGGAGGACCGGGGAGCTGTTTTTT,CASREGEGRTGELFF